This T cell receptor beta chain is drawn from a study of T cell responses to AZD1222 COVID-19 vaccine. Sequencing used immunoSEQ multiplex PCR; TCRdb keeps in-frame clones, though not all of them. This sample has roughly 270,000 clones; 94% occur once, and the top ten carry less than 0.65%. The table lists this clone with a count of one. Its antigen is currently unknown. Mismatch with germline at one junction end may stem from a read error. Regarding the study as a whole: Just a handful of AZD1222 recipients were seropositive at baseline. Elevations in Spike-specific TCR breadth and depth followed administration of two AZD1222 doses. Researchers took repertoire samples only after the peak T cell response had come.

Sequencing was performed on peripheral blood, taken 28 days after the second AZD1222 dose. This TCR derives from an adult who received the AZD1222 COVID-19 vaccine.

CDR3 residues: CASSKEPSGSWYEQYF. DNA of the CDR3: TGCGCCAGCAGCAAAGAACCCAGCGGGAGTTGGTACGAGCAGTACTTC. The chain combines TRBV4-3 with TRBJ2-7; TRBD2 agrees at 8 bases. CDR3 length: 16 residues. Germline-derived CDR1 and CDR2 are LGHNA and YSLEER.